This T cell receptor (beta chain) comes out of a study of blood T cell repertoires in COVID-19. As for the study in general: Whether acute or convalescent, the COVID-19 samples came from the United States, Italy and Spain.

Assay used: immunoSEQ multiplex PCR; TCRdb lists only in-frame clones, some missing. The repertoire holds about 47,000 clones, with around 86% as singletons. Trimming cost V 6 bases and J 5 bases; bases outside gene matches: 10. Germline V CDR1 and CDR2: MNHNY, SVGAGI (reference sequence). The CDR3 loop spans 16 amino acids. The sequenced sample was peripheral blood. The chain is built from TRBV6-6 and TRBJ2-1; TRBD2 matches at 10 bases. This receptor was taken from a human donor with acute or convalescent COVID-19. The donor label of this sample is uncertain. The chain's CDR3 is CASRGQAGGPNNEQFF. In nucleotides, the CDR3 is TGTGCCAGCAGGGGTCAAGCGGGGGGGCCTAACAATGAGCAGTTCTTC.